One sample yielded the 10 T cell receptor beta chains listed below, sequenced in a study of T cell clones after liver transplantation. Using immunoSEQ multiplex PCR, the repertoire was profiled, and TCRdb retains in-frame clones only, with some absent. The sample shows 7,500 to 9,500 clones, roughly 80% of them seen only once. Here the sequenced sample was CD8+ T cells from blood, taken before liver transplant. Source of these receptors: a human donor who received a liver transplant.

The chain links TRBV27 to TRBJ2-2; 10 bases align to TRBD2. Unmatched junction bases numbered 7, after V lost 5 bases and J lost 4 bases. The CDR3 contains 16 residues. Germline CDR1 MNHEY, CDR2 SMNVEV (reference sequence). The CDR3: CASSRGAGGLTGELFF. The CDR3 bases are TGTGCCAGCAGTAGGGGAGCGGGGGGGCTCACCGGGGAGCTGTTTTTT.

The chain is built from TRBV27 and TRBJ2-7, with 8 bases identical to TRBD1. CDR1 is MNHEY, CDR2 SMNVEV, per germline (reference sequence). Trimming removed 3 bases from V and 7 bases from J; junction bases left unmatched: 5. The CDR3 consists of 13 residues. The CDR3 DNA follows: TGTGCCAGCAGTTTGGGCAGGGGGCGTGAGCAGTACTTC. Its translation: CASSLGRGREQYF.

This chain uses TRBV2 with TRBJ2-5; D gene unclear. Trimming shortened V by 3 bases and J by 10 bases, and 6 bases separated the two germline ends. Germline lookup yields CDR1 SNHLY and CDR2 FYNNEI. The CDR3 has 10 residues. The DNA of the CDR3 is TGTGCCAGCAGTGATTCCCTCCAGTACTTC. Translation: CASSDSLQYF. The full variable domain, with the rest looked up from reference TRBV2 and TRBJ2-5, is EPEVTQTPSHQVTQMGQEVILRCVPISNHLYFYWYRQILGQKVEFLVSFYNNEISEKSEIFDDQFSVERPDGSNFTLKIRSTKLEDSAMYFCASSDSLQYFGPGTRLLVL.

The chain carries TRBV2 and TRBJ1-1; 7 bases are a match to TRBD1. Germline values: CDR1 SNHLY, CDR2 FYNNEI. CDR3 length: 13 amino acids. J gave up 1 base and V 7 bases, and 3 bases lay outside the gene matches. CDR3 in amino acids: CASKNRGNTEAFF. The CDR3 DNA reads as TGTGCCAGCAAAAACAGGGGGAACACTGAAGCTTTCTTT.

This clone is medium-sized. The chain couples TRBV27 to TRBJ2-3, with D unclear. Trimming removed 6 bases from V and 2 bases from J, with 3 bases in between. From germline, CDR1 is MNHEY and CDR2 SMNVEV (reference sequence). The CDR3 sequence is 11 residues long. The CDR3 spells CASRATDTQYF. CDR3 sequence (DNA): TGTGCCAGCAGGGCCACAGATACGCAGTATTTT.

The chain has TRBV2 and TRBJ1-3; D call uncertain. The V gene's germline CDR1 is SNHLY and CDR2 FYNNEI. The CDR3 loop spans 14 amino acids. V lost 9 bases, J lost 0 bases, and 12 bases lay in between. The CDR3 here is CARKQPNSGNTIYF. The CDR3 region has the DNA TGTGCCAGAAAACAGCCGAACTCTGGAAACACCATATATTTT.

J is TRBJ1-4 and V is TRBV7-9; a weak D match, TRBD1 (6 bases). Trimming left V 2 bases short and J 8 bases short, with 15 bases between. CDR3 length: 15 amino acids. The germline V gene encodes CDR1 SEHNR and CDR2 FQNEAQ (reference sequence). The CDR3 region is CASSLPEGGSEKLFF. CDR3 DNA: TGTGCCAGCAGCTTACCGGAGGGGGGGTCGGAAAAACTGTTTTTT. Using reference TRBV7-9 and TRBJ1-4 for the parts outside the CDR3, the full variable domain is DTGVSQNPRHKITKRGQNVTFRCDPISEHNRLYWYRQTLGQGPEFLTYFQNEAQLEKSRLLSDRFSAERPKGSFSTLEIQRTEQGDSAMYLCASSLPEGGSEKLFFGSGTQLSVL.

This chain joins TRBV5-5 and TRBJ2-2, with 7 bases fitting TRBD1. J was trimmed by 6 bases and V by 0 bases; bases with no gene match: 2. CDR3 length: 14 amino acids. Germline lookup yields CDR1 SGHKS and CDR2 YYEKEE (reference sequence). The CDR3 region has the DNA TGTGCCAGCAGCTTGGTCCAGGGGGCCGGGGAGCTGTTTTTT. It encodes CASSLVQGAGELFF.

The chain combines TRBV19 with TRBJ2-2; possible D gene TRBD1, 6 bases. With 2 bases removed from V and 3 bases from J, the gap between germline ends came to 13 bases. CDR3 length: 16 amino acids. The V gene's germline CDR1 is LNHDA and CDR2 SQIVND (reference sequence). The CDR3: CASSIIAGVDTGELFF. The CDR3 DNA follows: TGTGCCAGTAGTATAATTGCAGGGGTCGACACCGGGGAGCTGTTTTTT. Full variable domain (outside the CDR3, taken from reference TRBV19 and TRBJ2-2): DGGITQSPKYLFRKEGQNVTLSCEQNLNHDAMYWYRQDPGQGLRLIYYSQIVNDFQKGDIAEGYSVSREKKESFPLTVTSAQKNPTAFYLCASSIIAGVDTGELFFGEGSRLTVL.

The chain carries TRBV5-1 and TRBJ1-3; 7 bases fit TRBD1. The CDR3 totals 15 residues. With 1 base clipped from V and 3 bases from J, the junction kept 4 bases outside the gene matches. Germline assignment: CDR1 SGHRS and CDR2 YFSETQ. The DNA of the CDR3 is TGCGCCAGCAGCTTGCGCAGGGGGTATGGAAACACCATATATTTT. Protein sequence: CASSLRRGYGNTIYF.